Following are 20 T cell receptor beta chains from one sample sequenced in a study of T-cell memory formation after mild COVID-19. MiXCR was run by TCRdb on the 5' RACE reads, yielding one entry per CDR3 protein. The table lists 90,000 to 130,000 distinct CDR3 sequences, over 15% of them singletons, with less than 6.5% in the top ten. The sequenced sample consisted of PBMCs or a T cell subset sorted from them (not recorded which). These receptor sequences come from a man between 18 and 29 years old who had mild COVID-19 (a few samples of this study predate the infection). Cell type and time point are not known.

The genes are TRBV10-2 and TRBJ1-6; D perhaps matches TRBD1 (6 bases). CDR3 length equals 18 residues. Trimming pared 3 bases from V and 8 bases from J, leaving 23 bases between. Germline CDR1 reads WSHSY; CDR2 reads SAAADI. CDR3: CASSEPSTGLVLDSPLHF. CDR3 DNA: TGCGCCAGCAGTGAACCGTCGACAGGCTTGGTCTTGGATTCACCCCTCCACTTT.

The sample holds a few counts of this clonotype. J is TRBJ1-1 and V is TRBV6-5; no reliable D call. From germline, CDR1 is MNHEY and CDR2 SVGAGI. Trimming shortened V by 3 bases and J by 9 bases, and 8 bases separated the two germline ends. The CDR3 is 11 residues long. This CDR3 is CASSYLGKAFF. The CDR3 DNA reads TGTGCCAGCAGTTATCTCGGAAAAGCTTTCTTT.

The V gene is TRBV6-5, the J gene TRBJ1-5; 7 positions agree with TRBD1. This CDR3 region has 14 residues. The V gene's germline CDR1 is MNHEY and CDR2 SVGAGI. The ends lost 6 bases at V and 4 bases at J; junction bases unmatched: 6. The CDR3, as DNA: TGTGCCAGCAGATCGACAGGGAAGAATCAGCCCCAGCATTTT. This gives the protein CASRSTGKNQPQHF.

In its sample, this clonotype was seen a few times. The CDR3 sequence: CASSRGTSYEQYF. CDR3 in DNA: TGTGCCAGCAGCCGTGGGACTTCCTACGAGCAGTACTTC. V gene TRBV7-9 combines with J gene TRBJ2-7, with D possibly matching TRBD2 (6 bases). V shed 5 bases and J shed 1 base, with 9 bases lying between them. The CDR3 consists of 13 residues. CDR1 is SEHNR and CDR2 is FQNEAQ in the germline V gene (reference sequence).

This clonotype was counted only a few times. This chain connects TRBV2 to TRBJ2-1; the D is unclear. The CDR3 is made up of 13 amino acids. V was clipped by 4 bases and J by 4 bases, with 8 bases between them. CDR1 is SNHLY and CDR2 is FYNNEI in the germline V gene. CDR3 in DNA: TGTGCCAGCAGTGGCCTAGAGTACAATGAGCAGTTCTTC. Encoded protein: CASSGLEYNEQFF.

V and J are TRBV5-8 and TRBJ1-1; D is ambiguous. Germline V lookup: CDR1 SGHTS, CDR2 YDEGEE. This CDR3 is 14 amino acids long. The V end was cut by 0 bases, the J end by 1 base, with 7 bases between. Written as DNA, the CDR3 is TGTGCCAGCAGCTTGGACAGACGGAACACTGAAGCTTTCTTT. This translates into CASSLDRRNTEAFF.

In this sample, this clonotype turned up a few times. The gene calls are TRBV6-2 or TRBV6-3 and TRBJ2-4; D possibly corresponds to TRBD2 (5 bases). This CDR3 is 14 amino acids long. The V end lost 4 bases, the J end lost 8 bases, and 15 bases lay between the germline ends. Germline V CDR1 and CDR2: MNHEY, SVGEGT. This CDR3 is CASSSRTGVYIQYF. The CDR3 DNA sequence: TGTGCCAGCAGTTCCCGGACCGGGGTTTACATTCAGTACTTC.

J is TRBJ2-1 and V is TRBV4-1, with no clear D. Trimming took off 3 bases at V and 4 bases at J, with 7 bases between the two ends. The germline gives CDR1 MGHRA, CDR2 YSYEKL. CDR3 size: 13 residues. CDR3 coding DNA: TGCGCCAGCAGCCACCCCCAGTACAATGAGCAGTTCTTC. This translates into CASSHPQYNEQFF.

This clonotype was observed a few times. The chain has TRBV4-3 and TRBJ2-5; D is perhaps TRBD1 or TRBD2 (7 bases each). CDR1 LGHNA and CDR2 YSLEER come from the germline V gene. V lost 3 bases, J lost 5 bases, and 13 bases lay in between. This CDR3 contains 14 residues. CDR3 residues: CASSHQQGGETQYF. The CDR3 DNA is TGCGCCAGCAGCCATCAGCAGGGGGGGGAGACCCAGTACTTC.

The chain links TRBV7-2 to TRBJ2-3, with D unresolved. Trimming shortened V by 1 base and J by 2 bases, and 4 bases separated the two germline ends. Germline CDR1 SGHTA, CDR2 FQGNSA. The CDR3 loop spans 13 amino acids. CDR3 sequence reads: CASSLGYTDTQYF. The CDR3 DNA follows: TGTGCCAGCAGCTTAGGTTACACAGATACGCAGTATTTT.

This chain joins TRBV9 and TRBJ1-4; D is perhaps TRBD1 (5 bases). The CDR3 is 14 residues long. Germline V CDR1 and CDR2: SGDLS, YYNGEE. The V gene lost 1 base and the J gene lost 9 bases, with 13 bases spanning the gap. The CDR3 spells CASSVRGTAQKLFF. DNA for the CDR3: TGTGCCAGCAGCGTAAGGGGCACCGCGCAAAAACTGTTTTTT.

About this clonotype itself: A read error may account for a junction end that differs from germline. J is TRBJ2-5 and V is TRBV10-3; D ambiguous. CDR1 is ENHRY and CDR2 is SYGVKD in the germline V gene. The CDR3 covers 13 residues. The CDR3: CAISQSAQETQYF. As DNA, the CDR3 is TGTGCCATCAGTCAGTCCGCCCAAGAGACCCAGTACTTC.

This clonotype was seen more than once but under ten times. This sequence joins TRBV20-1 and TRBJ1-5; possibly TRBD1 for D (6 bases). The length of the CDR3 is 14 residues. Trimming took off 3 bases at V and 2 bases at J, with 11 bases between the two ends. CDR1 is DFQATT, CDR2 SNEGSKA, per germline (reference sequence). This CDR3 reads CSASKGGGNQPQHF. In nucleotides, the CDR3 is TGCAGTGCTAGTAAGGGGGGTGGCAATCAGCCCCAGCATTTT.

The genes are TRBV5-1 and TRBJ2-1; D not certain. The germline gives CDR1 SGHRS, CDR2 YFSETQ. V shed 1 base and J shed 10 bases, with 9 bases lying between them. This CDR3 has 12 amino acids. DNA for the CDR3: TGCGCCAGCAGCTTGATTTCGTCGGAGCAGTTCTTC. It encodes CASSLISSEQFF.

This clonotype has more than one count but fewer than ten. The V and J genes are TRBV12-3 or TRBV12-4 and TRBJ1-1, with D unclear. This CDR3 region has 14 residues. V dropped 4 bases and J dropped 4 bases, with 13 bases sitting between them. The CDR3 DNA reads TGTGCCAGCAGTTCCGTCAATAGAGGCACTGAAGCTTTCTTT. This translates into CASSSVNRGTEAFF.

This chain links TRBV20-1 with TRBJ2-2; D perhaps matches TRBD2 (7 bases). CDR3 length: 15 amino acids. The V gene lost 6 bases and the J gene lost 4 bases, with 18 bases spanning the gap. Germline CDR1 is DFQATT and CDR2 is SNEGSKA (reference sequence). The CDR3 region is CSAIRGGYGTGELFF. In DNA form, the CDR3 reads TGCAGTGCCATAAGGGGGGGCTATGGCACCGGGGAGCTGTTTTTT.

V gene TRBV5-1 combines with J gene TRBJ2-3; D may be TRBD1 or TRBD2 (5 bases each). The CDR3 extends over 14 amino acids. The V gene's germline CDR1 is SGHRS and CDR2 YFSETQ. Between the trimmed V and J ends, which lost 6 bases and 2 bases, there was a span of 13 bases. The CDR3 sequence is CASTIGDVTDTQYF. The CDR3 region has the DNA TGCGCCAGCACCATCGGGGACGTCACAGATACGCAGTATTTT. The whole variable domain, remainder taken from reference TRBV5-1 and TRBJ2-3, is KAGVTQTPRYLIKTRGQQVTLSCSPISGHRSVSWYQQTPGQGLQFLFEYFSETQRNKGNFPGRFSGRQFSNSRSEMNVSTLELGDSALYLCASTIGDVTDTQYFGPGTRLTVL.

This clonotype has at least ten counts. The J gene is TRBJ2-7, the V gene TRBV6-5; D not resolved. Germline V gene data show CDR1 as MNHEY and CDR2 as SVGAGI. The V end was cut by 6 bases, the J end by 3 bases, with 18 bases between. The CDR3 spans 15 residues. The CDR3 coding sequence is TGTGCCAGCAGCCTCTTCGGAGCAGGCAACTACGAGCAGTACTTC. Translation gives CASSLFGAGNYEQYF.

CDR3 amino acids: CASRFGLAGGYDSYEQYF. As DNA, the CDR3 is TGTGCCAGCAGATTCGGACTAGCGGGGGGTTACGACTCCTACGAGCAGTACTTC. The chain carries TRBV11-2 and TRBJ2-7; 14 bases agree with TRBD2. Losses at the gene ends were 6 bases for V and 0 bases for J; bases not matched to a gene: 10. CDR3 length: 18 residues. Germline values: CDR1 SGHAT, CDR2 FQNNGV.

This clonotype has more than one count but fewer than ten. The rearrangement links TRBV4-2 to TRBJ2-2; D ambiguous. The CDR3 consists of 16 residues. Trimming left V 1 base short and J 0 bases short, with 9 bases between. Germline assignment: CDR1 LGHNA and CDR2 YNFKEQ. The DNA for the CDR3 is TGTGCCAGCAGCCAAGGATATGGGGCGAACACCGGGGAGCTGTTTTTT. Translation: CASSQGYGANTGELFF.